This entry lists 17 T cell receptor beta chains sequenced from one sample in a study of T cell repertoires in cytomegalovirus infection. Using its own MiXCR run on the reads, TCRdb lists one record per CDR3 protein. The sample contains some 240,000 distinct CDR3 sequences, 15% to 20% of which appear only once. Sequencing was done on a sample of CD8+ T cells from PBMCs. Every receptor here comes from a human donor in good health (CMV status not recorded). Some clones in this sample may be carry-over from other donors' samples.

The chain combines TRBV28 with TRBJ2-7, with D tentatively TRBD1 or TRBD2 (6 bases each). The V gene lost 3 bases and the J gene lost 3 bases, with 15 bases spanning the gap. CDR1 and CDR2 from the germline V gene are MDHEN and SYDVKM. The CDR3 is 15 amino acids. Here the CDR3 DNA reads TGTGCCAGCAGTTTTCCGCCGCGGGGACACTACGAGCAGTACTTC. It translates to CASSFPPRGHYEQYF.

The sample holds a few counts of this clonotype. The chain joins TRBV7-2 to TRBJ1-2; D is uncertain. Looked up from germline, CDR1 is SGHTA and CDR2 is FQGNSA. Trimming took off 1 base at V and 7 bases at J, with 13 bases between the two ends. The CDR3 covers 14 residues. Here the CDR3 DNA reads TGTGCCAGCAGCTTAGTGGGAATAAGTGGTGGCTACACCTTC. Its protein product is CASSLVGISGGYTF.

This clonotype was seen ten or more times. V is TRBV5-6 and J is TRBJ1-5; 10 bases match TRBD1. Trimming at V came to 5 bases and at J to 2 bases, leaving 4 bases not matched to a gene. The CDR3 consists of 15 residues. Germline CDR1 reads SGHDT; CDR2 reads YYEEEE. The CDR3 protein is CASSSGTGGNQPQHF. CDR3 nucleotides: TGTGCCAGCAGTTCCGGGACAGGGGGCAATCAGCCCCAGCATTTT.

The genes are TRBV28 and TRBJ2-7; TRBD1 might be the D (5 bases). The V gene's germline CDR1 is MDHEN and CDR2 SYDVKM. The V gene lost 7 bases and the J gene lost 0 bases, with 16 bases spanning the gap. The CDR3 totals 15 residues. This CDR3 reads CASKHRPVSSYEQYF. For the CDR3, the DNA is TGTGCCAGCAAACACAGGCCCGTCAGCTCCTACGAGCAGTACTTC. The entire variable domain, with the rest obtained from reference TRBV28 and TRBJ2-7, is as follows: DVKVTQSSRYLVKRTGEKVFLECVQDMDHENMFWYRQDPGLGLRLIYFSYDVKMKEKGDIPEGYSVSREKKERFSLILESASTNQTSMYLCASKHRPVSSYEQYFGPGTRLTVT.

This rearrangement joins TRBV27 to TRBJ1-1; no clear D. Trimming removed 5 bases from V and 6 bases from J, with 13 bases in between. Germline loops: CDR1 MNHEY, CDR2 SMNVEV (reference sequence). The length of the CDR3 is 13 residues. Here the CDR3 reads CASSPLGVSEAFF. CDR3 sequence (DNA): TGTGCCAGCAGTCCCCTAGGCGTCTCTGAAGCTTTCTTT.

In its sample, this clonotype was seen a few times. This rearrangement joins TRBV28 to TRBJ2-7; D unclear. CDR3 size: 13 residues. CDR1 is MDHEN, CDR2 SYDVKM, per germline. The V end was cut by 6 bases, the J end by 3 bases, with 12 bases between. CDR3: CASRPTADYEQYF. Written as DNA, the CDR3 is TGTGCCAGCAGGCCTACCGCCGACTACGAGCAGTACTTC.

This clonotype was observed many times. This rearrangement joins TRBV7-9 to TRBJ2-5; TRBD1 aligns across 10 bases. The CDR3 totals 16 residues. CDR1 and CDR2 (germline): SEHNR, FQNEAQ (reference sequence). J lost 5 bases, V lost 5 bases, and 11 bases had no gene match. DNA of the CDR3: TGTGCCAGCAGCCCCAACCGGGACAGGGGACGGGAGACCCAGTACTTC. Translated: CASSPNRDRGRETQYF.

This clonotype has more than one count but fewer than ten. V usage is TRBV6-5 and J usage is TRBJ2-2; D possibly matches TRBD1 or TRBD2 (5 bases each). The V end lost 0 bases, the J end lost 7 bases, and 12 bases lay between the germline ends. The CDR3 is 15 residues long. In germline, CDR1 is MNHEY, CDR2 SVGAGI. The CDR3 DNA reads TGTGCCAGCAGTTACTCCCCGGGACGGAGCGGGGAGCTGTTTTTT. It translates to CASSYSPGRSGELFF.

This clonotype was observed a few times. V gene TRBV3-1 combines with J gene TRBJ2-7; TRBD2 might be the D (6 bases). V was clipped by 4 bases and J by 6 bases, with 10 bases between them. The CDR3 is made up of 12 amino acids. The germline gives CDR1 LGHDT, CDR2 YNNKEL (reference sequence). The CDR3: CASSPRRGEQYF. For the CDR3, the DNA is TGTGCCAGCAGCCCCCGGAGGGGCGAGCAGTACTTC.

The sample holds a few counts of this clonotype. A much larger clonotype is one base distant, so this may be a read error. The CDR3 spells CASSVTENTEAFF. CDR3 coding DNA: TGTGCCAGCAGCGTCACAGAGAACACTGAAGCTTTCTTT. The chain carries TRBV9 and TRBJ1-1; D is ambiguous. Trimming removed 2 bases at V and 1 base at J, with 6 bases between. Per germline, CDR1 SGDLS and CDR2 YYNGEE. CDR3 length equals 13 residues.

This chain connects TRBV7-6 to TRBJ2-7, with a possible D match to TRBD2 (5 bases). Between the trimmed V and J ends, which lost 8 bases and 5 bases, there was a span of 16 bases. Germline loops: CDR1 SGHVS, CDR2 FNYEAQ. This CDR3 comprises 13 residues. CDR3 in amino acids: CASRGGGNHEQYF. The CDR3 bases are TGTGCCAGCCGTGGAGGAGGCAACCACGAGCAGTACTTC.

There are many counts of this clonotype. V gene TRBV12-3 or TRBV12-4 combines with J gene TRBJ1-5; D ambiguous. The CDR3 length is 13 residues. Trimming removed 1 base from V and 5 bases from J, with 6 bases in between. The CDR3 loop reads CASSLDGYQPQHF. The CDR3 DNA sequence: TGTGCCAGCAGTTTAGATGGTTATCAGCCCCAGCATTTT.

This clonotype has more than one count but fewer than ten. The chain has TRBV5-1 and TRBJ1-1; a possible D gene is TRBD1 (5 bases). This CDR3 has 15 amino acids. V was clipped by 2 bases and J by 4 bases, with 15 bases between them. Germline CDR1 and CDR2: SGHRS and YFSETQ. CDR3: CASSFRGDPGTEAFF. The CDR3 nucleotides read TGCGCCAGCAGCTTTAGAGGGGATCCCGGCACTGAAGCTTTCTTT.

The rearrangement uses TRBV6-4 and TRBJ2-1, with 8 bases lining up with TRBD2. Germline CDR1 and CDR2: MRHNA and SNTAGT. The CDR3 runs 14 residues. J gave up 5 bases and V 8 bases, and 8 bases lay outside the gene matches. The CDR3 loop reads CASSSGRDDNEQFF. CDR3 sequence (DNA): TGTGCCAGCTCTAGCGGGCGGGATGACAATGAGCAGTTCTTC.

There are a few counts of this clonotype. The gene calls are TRBV28 and TRBJ2-7; D possibly uses TRBD1 or TRBD2 (5 bases each). Trimming removed 5 bases at V and 0 bases at J, with 20 bases between. This CDR3 contains 17 residues. Germline V gene sequence: CDR1 MDHEN, CDR2 SYDVKM. The CDR3 DNA is TGTGCCAGCAGTATAACCCCTCCTTCGGGGCCCTCCTACGAGCAGTACTTC. This encodes CASSITPPSGPSYEQYF.

This CDR3 is CASSRTGTGGLVGSNEQFF. The CDR3 coding sequence is TGTGCCAGCAGCCGCACCGGGACAGGGGGCTTAGTGGGGTCAAATGAGCAGTTCTTC. The chain recombines TRBV7-9 with TRBJ2-1; 12 positions match TRBD1. This CDR3 is built from 19 residues. The germline gives CDR1 SEHNR, CDR2 FQNEAQ (reference sequence). Trimming at V came to 5 bases and at J to 7 bases, leaving 18 bases not matched to a gene.

The chain combines TRBV28 with TRBJ2-7; D perhaps matches TRBD2 (5 bases). Trimming stripped 2 bases from V and 3 bases from J, with 14 bases between. Germline CDR1 reads MDHEN; CDR2 reads SYDVKM. The CDR3 covers 15 residues. CDR3: CASSLPDYGSYEQYF. The CDR3 nucleotides are TGTGCCAGCAGTTTACCTGACTACGGTAGCTACGAGCAGTACTTC.